What follows are 11 T cell receptor delta chains derived from one specimen sequenced in a study of Vδ1+ human thymocytes. Study-wide findings and caveats: Highly polyclonal TRG and TRD repertoires with Gaussian CDR3 length distributions appeared in thymus.

RNA was extracted from the cells and then reverse transcribed. CDR3 amplicons came from multiplex PCR with pooled V-gene forward and constant-region reverse primers. TCRdb re-called the multiplex PCR reads using CATT. The sample has fewer than 90,000 delta-chain clones; more than 30% are singletons. These receptors have no identified antigens. The specimen was Vdelta1+ gamma-delta thymocytes from the thymus. As for subset: FACS-sorted CD3+ TCRalphabeta- TCRVdelta1+ TCRVdelta2- thymocytes. The source of these receptors is a boy younger than two who had congenital heart surgery.

This clone was detected only a few times. The chain is built from TRDV1 and TRDJ1; 8 positions agree with TRDD3. Looked up from germline, CDR1 is TSWWSYY and CDR2 is QGS. This CDR3 has 17 amino acids. After removal of 1 base from V and 1 base from J, the junction contained 8 bases not matched to a gene. CDR3 sequence: CALGEPSGGYATDKLIF. CDR3 DNA: TGTGCTCTTGGGGAACCGTCCGGGGGATATGCCACCGATAAACTCATCTTT.

J is TRDJ1 and V is TRDV1; 11 bases are shared with TRDD3. The CDR3 is made up of 19 amino acids. V lost 4 bases, J lost 2 bases, and 15 bases stayed unmatched. Germline V gene sequence: CDR1 TSWWSYY, CDR2 QGS. For the CDR3, the DNA is TGTGCTCTTGGGGGCCTTTGGGTTACTGGGGGATATGGTACCGATAAACTCATCTTT. Translating gives CALGGLWVTGGYGTDKLIF.

The V gene is TRDV1, the J gene TRDJ1; either TRDD2 or TRDD3 may supply D (6 bases each). Deletions cut 0 bases from V and 0 bases from J, with 20 bases between. This CDR3 region has 19 residues. Germline V gene sequence: CDR1 TSWWSYY, CDR2 QGS. CDR3 DNA: TGTGCTCTTGGGGAACTTGGAATCCTACGGGGATCTTACACCGATAAACTCATCTTT. Encoded protein: CALGELGILRGSYTDKLIF.

This clone was seen just once. The chain links TRDV1 to TRDJ1; 7 bases are shared with TRDD3. CDR1 is TSWWSYY and CDR2 is QGS in the germline V gene. The J segment lost 11 bases and the V segment lost 3 bases, leaving 39 bases of the junction unmatched. This CDR3 region has 23 residues. The CDR3 sequence is CALGESPLLPHNNWYLGISRLIF. CDR3 sequence (DNA): TGTGCTCTTGGGGAGTCCCCCCTTCTTCCCCACAATAATTGGTACTTGGGGATAAGCCGGCTCATCTTT.

This chain connects TRDV1 to TRDJ1; 12 positions agree with TRDD3. The CDR3 has 19 residues. V gave up 2 bases and J gave up 2 bases; unmatched junction bases: 12. Germline CDR1 reads TSWWSYY; CDR2 reads QGS. This CDR3 is CALGEDSSWGIRRTDKLIF. As DNA, the CDR3 is TGTGCTCTTGGGGAAGACTCCTCCTGGGGGATACGAAGAACCGATAAACTCATCTTT.

The chain couples TRDV1 to TRDJ1; TRDD3 agrees at 9 bases. Losses at the gene ends were 3 bases for V and 0 bases for J; bases not matched to a gene: 26. This CDR3 contains 23 residues. Looked up from germline, CDR1 is TSWWSYY and CDR2 is QGS. The CDR3 DNA reads as TGTGCTCTTGGGGATATTTCCCTACCCCTTAATACTGGGGGAACCCATTACACCGATAAACTCATCTTT. It yields the protein CALGDISLPLNTGGTHYTDKLIF.

This clone was counted only a few times. This sequence joins TRDV1 and TRDJ1; the match to TRDD3 covers 10 bases. After removal of 4 bases from V and 0 bases from J, the junction contained 11 bases not matched to a gene. This CDR3 region has 18 residues. Germline CDR1 is TSWWSYY and CDR2 is QGS. The CDR3: CALGGTFPTGGYTDKLIF. CDR3 DNA sequence: TGTGCTCTTGGGGGTACCTTCCCTACTGGGGGATACACCGATAAACTCATCTTT.

This chain joins TRDV1 and TRDJ1; TRDD3 agrees at 9 bases. V lost 2 bases and J lost 0; bases outside the gene matches: 10. The CDR3 runs 18 residues. Germline CDR1 and CDR2: TSWWSYY and QGS. The CDR3, as DNA: TGTGCTCTTGGGGAAGGCATACACTGGGGGAGAGACACCGATAAACTCATCTTT. Its translation: CALGEGIHWGRDTDKLIF.

The chain recombines TRDV1 with TRDJ1; D remains ambiguous. The germline CDR1 and CDR2 sequences are TSWWSYY and QGS. The V end was cut by 5 bases, the J end by 0 bases, with 13 bases between. This CDR3 is 15 amino acids long. CDR3 sequence: CALGPASQYTDKLIF. CDR3 DNA: TGTGCTCTTGGGCCGGCCTCCCAGTACACCGATAAACTCATCTTT.

The chain joins TRDV2 to TRDJ1, with no clear D. The CDR3 is 14 residues long. Germline V CDR1 and CDR2: GEAIGNYY, EKD. V was cut by 9 bases and J by 0 bases, with 16 bases left in between. CDR3 sequence: CATFADFYTDKLIF. DNA of the CDR3: TGTGCCACCTTTGCGGATTTCTACACCGATAAACTCATCTTT.

The chain combines TRDV1 with TRDJ1, with 10 bases aligning to TRDD3. Per germline, CDR1 TSWWSYY and CDR2 QGS. Unmatched junction bases numbered 22, after V lost 4 bases and J lost 2 bases. CDR3 length: 21 residues. The CDR3 protein is CALGGYLLMGDTCYGTDKLIF. Written as DNA, the CDR3 is TGTGCTCTTGGGGGATACCTTCTTATGGGGGATACATGCTATGGTACCGATAAACTCATCTTT.